The text below deals with one TCR beta chain. It has no known antigen specificity. There are no base qualities to consult, and no much larger clone falls within one base. The entry originates in a study of blood T cell repertoires in COVID-19 (dated by TCRdb to about 2020). Context from the whole study: Samples covering the acute and convalescent phases of COVID-19 were provided by collaborators in the United States, Italy and Spain. Deeply sampled blood TCRbeta repertoires from subjects exposed to, actively infected with, or recovered from COVID-19 were included in the dataset. A de-identified subject ID, COVID-19 status, age in years and sex were almost always included in the sample metadata. The material from the prospective study consisted of cDNA or gDNA derived from T cells, B-cell-depleted T cells, or PBMCs. Samples came from the ongoing ImmuneRACE study (first 160 participants) plus 1,254 subjects from 6 global collaborators. The repertoires were released in a freely available public database intended as a resource for research on the immune response to SARS-CoV-2. HLA class I and class II types, where available, came from metadata supplied by the sample provider rather than from assay-based typing. Study-wide conclusions, independent of this receptor: The quantity of clinical and demographic metadata differed by source and by participant and was supplied without curation.

The immunoSEQ Assay, a bias-controlled multiplex PCR, was used to amplify TCRbeta CDR3 regions from genomic DNA. As for the authors' bioinformatics: Within the assay, amplification of reference gene primers was used to estimate how many nucleated cells each sample contained. To quantify the absolute abundance of each unique TCRbeta CDR3 rearrangement, sequence reads were collapsed and filtered. For each sample, productive Simpson clonality was calculated as the square root of Simpson's diversity index across productive rearrangements. The source is immuneACCESS, and TCRdb retained only in-frame sequences with V and J called. Part of the clones is not carried over; for the studies checked, unresolved V genes explain less than half of this, and the remainder is unexplained. That table furnishes V, J and clone size, whereas the DNA furnished D and trimming. In all, the sample holds 200,000 to 300,000 clones, and approximately 84% of those were seen once. Of the sample, around 4% falls within the top ten clones.

Each collaborating institution followed its own protocols to collect whole blood in K2EDTA tubes. For TCRbeta analysis, collaborators shipped samples in one of three forms: frozen whole blood, isolated PBMCs, or DNA extracted from either of those sample types. The sequence derives from a man aged 45-65 years with acute or convalescent COVID-19. The sequencing input was peripheral blood.

The DNA reads TGTGCCAGCAGCTTATCAGGGGGTATTGGAAACACCATATATTTT. The encoded protein is CASSLSGGIGNTIYF. The V gene is TRBV7-3 and the J gene is TRBJ1-3; 7 bases in the junction line up with TRBD1. From V the trimming removes 2 bases and from J it removes 3 bases, while the gene matches leave 4 bases of the junction unaccounted for. CDR1 and CDR2 were assigned from the germline V gene as SGHTA and FQGTGA. From its cysteine to its phenylalanine, the CDR3 spans 15 amino acids. Only CDR3 DNA is held: 45 bases, read in frame from base 1. Reference TRBV7-3 and TRBJ1-3 proteins supply the regions before and after the CDR3; the full variable domain is: GAGVSQTPSNKVTEKGKYVELRCDPISGHTALYWYRQSLGQGPEFLIYFQGTGAADDSGLPNDRFFAVRPEGSVSTLKIQRTERGDSAVYLCASSLSGGIGNTIYFGEGSWLTVV.